Reported below is one TCR beta chain. The source of the sample is a study of shared clonotypes between healthy human individuals. Study as a whole: Each donor's CD8 memory used one plate, CD8 naive two, each CD4 subset three.

Naive CD8 cells comprised CD45RO-negative, CCR7-positively selected cells, excluding terminally differentiated effector memory CD45RA+ cells. Each donor was a Caucasian adult residing in Nashville, Tennessee. Here immunoSEQ multiplex PCR was the method, and the copy in TCRdb shows in-frame clones only, minus some. The sample lists 2 million to 2.5 million clones, approximately 94% seen once, with roughly 1% in the top ten. CDR3 length: 16 amino acids. The germline V gene encodes CDR1 MDHEN and CDR2 SYDVKM. The trim removed 1 base at V and 7 bases at J, leaving 8 bases unmatched. V and J are TRBV28 and TRBJ2-3; TRBD2 aligns across 10 bases. Material: naive CD8+ T cells sorted from blood. The sequence came from a man younger than 30 in good health. The CDR3 loop is CASSLFVSGGFHTQYF. The CDR3 DNA reads as TGTGCCAGCAGTTTATTCGTTAGCGGGGGGTTTCATACGCAGTATTTT.